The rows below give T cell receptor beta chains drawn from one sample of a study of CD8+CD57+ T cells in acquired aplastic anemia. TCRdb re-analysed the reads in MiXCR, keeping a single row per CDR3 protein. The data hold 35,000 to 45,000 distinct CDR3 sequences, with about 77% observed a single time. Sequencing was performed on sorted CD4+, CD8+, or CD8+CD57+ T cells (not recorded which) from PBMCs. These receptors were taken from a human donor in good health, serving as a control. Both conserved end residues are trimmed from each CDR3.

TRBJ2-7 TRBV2 ASSGTPGLAGDNEQY
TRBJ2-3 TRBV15 ATSRGTDTQY
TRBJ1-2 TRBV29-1 SVDSGGYT
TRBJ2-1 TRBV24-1 ATSDQRTADEQF
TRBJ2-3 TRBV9 ASSVEGLSTDTQY
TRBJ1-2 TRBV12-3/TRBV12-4 ATASANYGYT
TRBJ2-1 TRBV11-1 ASSLVWGLGHNEQF
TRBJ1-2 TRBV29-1 SVLGQGYGYT
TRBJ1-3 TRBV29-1 SVLGSGNTIY
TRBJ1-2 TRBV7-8 ATEPWTNYGYT
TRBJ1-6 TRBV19 ASSSTGGSSPLH
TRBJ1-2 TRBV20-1 SARPPAGTGGIGYGYT
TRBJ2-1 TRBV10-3 AISERELGYNEQF
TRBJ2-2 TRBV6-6 ASSLEGELF
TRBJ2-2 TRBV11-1 ASSLTAGRNTGELF
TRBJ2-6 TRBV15 ATSRDQTGANVLT
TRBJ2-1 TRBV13 ASSNRDNEQF
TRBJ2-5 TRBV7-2 ASSFASGGAGTQY
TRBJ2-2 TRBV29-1 SGRSIAGGTGELF
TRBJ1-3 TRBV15 ATSRGGAQGNTIY
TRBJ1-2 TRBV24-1 ATRASGGYT
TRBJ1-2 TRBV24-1 ATSDTPGQGTYGYT
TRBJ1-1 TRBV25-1 AGSGTGWKTEAF
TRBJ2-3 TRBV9 ASSVAASSTDTQY
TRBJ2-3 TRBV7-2 ASSLAGGLGTQY
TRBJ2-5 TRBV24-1 ATSGVLRETQY
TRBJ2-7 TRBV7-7 ASRFSRAYEQY
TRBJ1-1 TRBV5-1 ASSPRGGETEAF
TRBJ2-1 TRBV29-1 SVAIGGSYNEQF
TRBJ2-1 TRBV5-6 ASSPGVGDEQF
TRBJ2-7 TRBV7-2 ASSLGGAAAYEQY
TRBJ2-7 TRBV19 ASSISTDYEQY
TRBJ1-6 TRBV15 ATSRGTGEHSPLH
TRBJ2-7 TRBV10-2 ASKLGSEQY
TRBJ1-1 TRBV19 ASSSLSGYGTEAF
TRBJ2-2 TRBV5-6 ASSLIPTGELF
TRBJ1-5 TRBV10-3 AISEPGNQPQH